This paragraph reports one TCR beta chain. What it binds is not known. Preparation of TRB cDNA libraries relied on 5' RACE carrying UMI labels. TCRdb re-analyzed the 5' RACE reads; it lists each CDR3 protein once, without DNA. The data include tens of thousands of distinct CDR3 sequences; the top ten clones carry approximately 1.4%. Naive cells were sorted as CD45RO-, CCR7+, CD27+ and CD95-. These data belong to a study of CXCR3-negative and CXCR3-positive naive CD8 T cells. Study observations and caveats: Cryopreserved PBMCs had partly decreased CXCR3 expression; fresh PBMCs were used in most assays. Naive subsets did not differ in surface CD5, and TRB CDR3 properties served to infer TCR strength. Both naive subsets, CXCR3-negative and CXCR3-positive, displayed similar TRBV-TRBJ usage, unlike memory cells.

The CDR3 runs 15 residues. CDR1 MNHNS and CDR2 SASEGT come from the germline V gene. The sequence derives from a human donor in good health. Some clones in this sample may be carry-over from other donors' samples. Sequences were obtained from naive CXCR3- CD8+ T cells from blood. Subset here: CD45RO-CCR7+CD27+CD95- naive CD8+ T cells lacking CXCR3 (TNR3-). This chain uses TRBV6-1 with TRBJ2-2; TCRdb selects TRBD2, and the lack of DNA leaves this call unchecked. The CDR3 here is CASSEYGGGTGELFF.